This TCR beta chain was identified in a study of cytomegalovirus exposure and HLA in healthy donors. Looking at the study overall: An earlier analysis identified more than 95 million unique TCR beta sequences in about 180 million T cells.

PCR used 60 Vbeta primers and 13 Jbeta primers. The table came from immunoSEQ multiplex PCR; TCRdb's copy has only in-frame clones and leaves some out. The repertoire holds almost 70,000 clones, under 80% seen once, with 14% in the top ten. This TCR was recovered from a male donor in good health and CMV-seropositive. Sequenced input: PBMCs.

CDR3 sequence reads: CASSRGQGVGNQPQHF. In nucleotides, the CDR3 is TGTGCCAGCAGCCGGGGACAGGGCGTCGGCAATCAGCCCCAGCATTTT. This chain uses TRBV7-2 with TRBJ1-5, with 9 positions matching TRBD1. Germline-derived CDR1 and CDR2 are SGHTA and FQGNSA. The J segment lost 2 bases and the V segment lost 5 bases, leaving 7 bases of the junction unmatched. There are 16 residues in the CDR3.